Below are 2 T cell receptor beta chains sequenced from a single sample in a study of blood T cell repertoires in COVID-19. Only in-frame clones appear in the TCRdb table, and some are missing; sequencing was by immunoSEQ multiplex PCR. Seen here are over 70,000 clones, less than 85% observed once, and the top ten hold approximately 21%. The sample comprised peripheral blood. The receptor source for this set is a woman over 75 with acute or convalescent COVID-19.

The gene calls are TRBV11-2 and TRBJ2-3; D possibly corresponds to TRBD1 (5 bases). In germline, CDR1 is SGHAT, CDR2 FQNNGV. Trimming took off 5 bases at V and 6 bases at J, with 18 bases between the two ends. The CDR3 extends over 15 amino acids. The CDR3 nucleotides are TGTGCCAGCAGCGGGGCTGATGCGTTGGGGGATACGCAGTATTTT. It encodes CASSGADALGDTQYF.

V and J are TRBV2 and TRBJ2-7; no clear D. This CDR3 has 13 amino acids. Trimming left V 6 bases short and J 7 bases short, with 16 bases between. CDR1 and CDR2 (germline): SNHLY, FYNNEI. The CDR3 region is CASRKPPLREQYF. The CDR3 nucleotides are TGTGCCAGCAGGAAACCACCTCTTAGAGAGCAGTACTTC.